The 13 T cell receptor beta chains below all came from one sample that was sequenced in a study of molecular identifiers for immune sequencing clone quantification. TCRdb re-called the PCR reads with MiXCR, one entry per CDR3 protein. The data hold around 460,000 distinct CDR3 sequences, with over 20% observed a single time. Specimen: naive CD8+ T cells from blood, with Jurkat cell RNA spiked in. Subset of the sample: FACS-sorted CD8+CD4-CCR7+CD45RA+ naive T cells. The receptors originated from a human donor in good health. Some libraries in this study had Jurkat cell RNA spiked in.

This clonotype turned up a few times. The rearrangement joins TRBV15 to TRBJ2-1; tentatively, D is TRBD2 (5 bases). Trimming cost V 5 bases and J 0 bases, with 11 bases left between them. The CDR3 runs 15 residues. CDR1 is LNHNV and CDR2 is YYDKDF in the germline V gene (reference sequence). CDR3 nucleotide sequence: TGTGCCACCAGCCGTCGAGGGAGCTCCTACAATGAGCAGTTCTTC. This sequence encodes CATSRRGSSYNEQFF.

This clonotype occurred a few times. The chain recombines TRBV18 with TRBJ2-5, with TRBD1 matching 8 bases. This CDR3 contains 16 residues. CDR1 and CDR2 from the germline V gene are KGHSH and LQKENI. V shed 6 bases, J shed 3 bases, and the junction held 12 bases outside the gene matches. In nucleotides, the CDR3 is TGTGCCAGCTCCGGGGGTCTCCAGGGGGCCGAAGAGACCCAGTACTTC. Encoded protein: CASSGGLQGAEETQYF.

Points on this clonotype: Since a much larger clone is just one base distant, this may be a read error. J is TRBJ2-3 and V is TRBV20-1, with TRBD2 matching 10 bases. CDR1 is DFQATT, CDR2 SNEGSKA, per germline (reference sequence). The CDR3 is 15 residues long. The CDR3 DNA follows: TGCAGTGCTAGGCCCCAGCGGGAGGGGGGAGATACGCAGTGTTTT. This codes for CSARPQREGGDTQCF.

This clonotype was seen at least ten times. This chain links TRBV5-1 with TRBJ2-5; D may be TRBD1 or TRBD2 (6 bases each). Germline V gives CDR1 SGHRS, CDR2 YFSETQ. Trimming removed 0 bases from V and 4 bases from J, with 16 bases in between. This CDR3 contains 16 residues. The CDR3 region has the DNA TGCGCCAGCAGCTTGGTCCGACAGGTGGAGGGAGAGACCCAGTACTTC. Translation gives CASSLVRQVEGETQYF.

About this clonotype: Since a much larger clone is just one base distant, this may be a read error. J is TRBJ1-1 and V is TRBV7-9; D is uncertain. The CDR3 is 14 amino acids. The germline gives CDR1 SEHNR, CDR2 FQNEAQ (reference sequence). As DNA, the CDR3 is TGTGCCAGCAGCTTATTTGGGGTGAACACTGACGCTTTCTTT. Protein sequence: CASSLFGVNTDAFF.

This clonotype was detected a few times. The chain has TRBV4-3 and TRBJ2-6; no definite D call. This CDR3 spans 14 amino acids. The germline V gene encodes CDR1 LGHNA and CDR2 YSLEER. Trimming cost V 3 bases and J 5 bases, with 8 bases left between them. The CDR3 DNA follows: TGCGCCAGCAGCCAGGACGTCCGGGCCAACGTCCTGACTTTC. It yields the protein CASSQDVRANVLTF.

This clonotype was found many times. The J gene is TRBJ1-4, the V gene TRBV29-1; possibly TRBD1 for D (5 bases). The length of the CDR3 is 15 residues. V shed 4 bases and J shed 4 bases, with 16 bases lying between them. Germline V gene sequence: CDR1 SQVTM, CDR2 ANQGSEA. The CDR3 DNA is TGCAGCGTTGTTGGTGGGGCGGACGATAATGAAAAACTGTTTTTT. Encoded protein: CSVVGGADDNEKLFF.

This clonotype was counted only a few times. V usage is TRBV3-1 and J usage is TRBJ1-2; no firm D call. The ends were cut back, 0 bases at V and 5 bases at J, with 16 bases in the middle. The CDR3 sequence is 16 residues long. CDR1 and CDR2 (germline): LGHDT, YNNKEL (reference sequence). In DNA form, the CDR3 reads TGTGCCAGCAGCCAAGAGATTGCCGGGCCCAGGTATGGCTACACCTTC. Translated, it gives CASSQEIAGPRYGYTF. The variable domain in full, with the rest retrieved from reference TRBV3-1 and TRBJ1-2, is DTAVSQTPKYLVTQMGNDKSIKCEQNLGHDTMYWYKQDSKKFLKIMFSYNNKELIINETVPNRFSPKSPDKAHLNLHINSLELGDSAVYFCASSQEIAGPRYGYTFGSGTRLTVV.

As regards this clonotype: With a much larger clone just one base away, this may be a read error. V and J are TRBV20-1 and TRBJ2-7; the D gene is possibly TRBD2 (5 bases). Germline V CDR1 and CDR2: DFQATT, SNEGSKA (reference sequence). CDR3 length equals 13 residues. CDR3 DNA: TGCGGTGCTAGAGGGCGCCTCTCCTACGAGCAGTACTTC. It codes for CGARGRLSYEQYF.

The V gene is TRBV18, the J gene TRBJ2-5; the match to TRBD1 covers 11 bases. The CDR3 has 20 amino acids. From germline, CDR1 is KGHSH and CDR2 LQKENI. After removal of 6 bases from V and 1 base from J, the junction contained 19 bases not matched to a gene. CDR3 in amino acids: CASSSPGTGGPNWLQETQYF. The CDR3 DNA reads as TGTGCCAGCTCCTCCCCCGGGACAGGGGGGCCAAACTGGCTCCAAGAGACCCAGTACTTC.

This clonotype occurred a few times. J is TRBJ2-7 and V is TRBV27; maybe TRBD1 (6 bases). CDR3 length equals 14 residues. CDR1 MNHEY and CDR2 SMNVEV come from the germline V gene (reference sequence). Trimming removed 2 bases from V and 2 bases from J, with 10 bases in between. CDR3 sequence: CASSLGGTPYEQYF. CDR3 bases: TGTGCCAGCAGTTTAGGGGGCACCCCCTACGAGCAGTACTTC.

The table lists this clonotype with many counts. V gene TRBV29-1 combines with J gene TRBJ2-1; no definite D call. Trimming took 7 bases from V and 4 from J, leaving 20 bases between them. In germline, CDR1 is SQVTM, CDR2 ANQGSEA. This CDR3 has 15 residues. CDR3 region: CSADGSTLKYNEQFF. For the CDR3, the DNA is TGCAGCGCCGACGGGTCGACGCTGAAATACAATGAGCAGTTCTTC.

The chain recombines TRBV30 with TRBJ2-5; D perhaps matches TRBD1 (6 bases). The CDR3 spans 12 residues. The V and J ends lost 5 bases and 5 bases respectively, with 12 bases between them. CDR1 is GTSNPN, CDR2 SVGIG, per germline (reference sequence). In DNA form, the CDR3 reads TGTGCCTGGTCTGGGGGCCTCGAGACCCAGTACTTC. It codes for CAWSGGLETQYF.